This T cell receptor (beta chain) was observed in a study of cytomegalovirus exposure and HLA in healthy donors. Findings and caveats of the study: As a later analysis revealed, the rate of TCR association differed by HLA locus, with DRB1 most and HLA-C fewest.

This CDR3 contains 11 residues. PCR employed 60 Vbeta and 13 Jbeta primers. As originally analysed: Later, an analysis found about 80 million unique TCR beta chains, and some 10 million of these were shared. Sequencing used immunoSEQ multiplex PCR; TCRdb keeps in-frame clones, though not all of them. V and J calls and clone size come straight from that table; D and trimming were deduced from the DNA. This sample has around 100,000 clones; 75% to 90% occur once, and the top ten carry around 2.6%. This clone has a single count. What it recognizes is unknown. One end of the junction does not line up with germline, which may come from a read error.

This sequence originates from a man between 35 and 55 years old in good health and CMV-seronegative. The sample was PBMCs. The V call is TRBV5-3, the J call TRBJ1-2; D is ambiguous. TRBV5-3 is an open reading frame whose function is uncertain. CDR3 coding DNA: TGTGCCAGAAGCTTGGAGAGTTCCCACTTCTTC. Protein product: CARSLESSHFF.